One and the same sample provided the 2 T cell receptor beta chains below, sequenced in a study of tumor-infiltrating lymphocytes in primary liver carcinoma. The input was around 0.5 ug total RNA; TCR beta cDNA was made from it with a constant-region primer. Slightly modified ARM-PCR served as the procedure for the TCR beta libraries. These libraries came from three rounds of nested multiplex PCR. Amplification in the first two PCR rounds was performed using TRBV1-TRBV30 forward primers and a C-beta reverse primer for roughly 9 cycles each. TCRdb re-called the multiplex PCR reads with MiXCR, one entry per CDR3 protein. The table lists 120,000 or so distinct CDR3 sequences, roughly 69% of them singletons. Unsorted bulk tissue (about 20-30 mg) underwent RNA and DNA co-extraction. Sequencing was performed on liver tumor tissue from sampling region 1. Subset denoted: tumor region T1, superior pole. Source of these receptors: a woman aged 55-75 years with primary liver carcinoma and hepatitis B virus infection.

Points on this clonotype: Lacking the conserved final phenylalanine or tryptophan, this CDR3 likely reflects a read error. This sequence joins TRBV11-3 and TRBJ2-1, with D hard to call. The CDR3 covers 18 residues. Trimming took off 4 bases at V and 2 bases at J, with 21 bases between the two ends. CDR1 and CDR2 (germline): SGHNT, YENEEA. CDR3 sequence reads: CASSSIFNSLITYNEQFI. The CDR3 DNA is TGTGCCAGCAGCTCAATCTTCAACTCACTAATTACCTACAATGAGCAGTTCATC.

Notes on this clonotype: Sequence at one end of the junction differs from germline and may be a read error. Written as DNA, the CDR3 is TGTGCGAGCAGCCCGACGGGGGGCGCGGAACATGAGACCCAGTACTTC. It specifies CASSPTGGAEHETQYF. The rearrangement links TRBV14 to TRBJ2-5, with D possibly matching TRBD2 (7 bases). CDR1 and CDR2 from the germline V gene are SGHDN and FVKESK. This CDR3 contains 16 residues.